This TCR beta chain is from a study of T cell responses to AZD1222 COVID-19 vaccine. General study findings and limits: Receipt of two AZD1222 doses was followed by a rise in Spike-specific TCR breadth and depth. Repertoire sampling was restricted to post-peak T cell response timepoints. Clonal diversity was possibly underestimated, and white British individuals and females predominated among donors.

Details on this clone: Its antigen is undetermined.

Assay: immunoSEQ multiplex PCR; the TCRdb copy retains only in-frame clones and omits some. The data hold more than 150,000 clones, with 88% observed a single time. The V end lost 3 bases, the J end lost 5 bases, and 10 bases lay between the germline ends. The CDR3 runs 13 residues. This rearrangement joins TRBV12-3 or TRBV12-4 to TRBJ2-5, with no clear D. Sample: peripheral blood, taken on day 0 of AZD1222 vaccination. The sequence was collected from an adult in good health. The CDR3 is CASSFNVGETQYF. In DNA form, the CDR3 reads TGTGCCAGCAGTTTTAACGTAGGGGAGACCCAGTACTTC.